This T cell receptor beta chain is from a study of T cell clonotyping in hematopoietic cell transplantation. After removal of 5 bases from V and 3 bases from J, the junction contained 6 bases not matched to a gene. The germline CDR1 and CDR2 sequences are GTSNPN and SVGIG (reference sequence). This CDR3 is built from 16 residues. Some clones are missing from TCRdb's copy, which holds only in-frame ones; the method was immunoSEQ multiplex PCR. The sample comprises around 7,500 clones, roughly 92% of which are singletons, and around 4.5% rests with the top ten. Here the sequenced sample was PBMCs, taken 180 days after allogeneic stem cell transplant. The V and J genes are TRBV30 and TRBJ2-3, with 15 nucleotides matching TRBD2. This receptor was obtained from a female patient aged 45-65 years who had an allogeneic stem cell transplant from an unrelated donor, so the T cells may come from the graft donor. Some clones in this sample may be carry-over from other donors' samples. The CDR3 region is CAWEGLAGGFTDTQYF. Here the CDR3 DNA reads TGTGCCTGGGAAGGACTAGCGGGAGGGTTTACAGATACGCAGTATTTT. Full variable domain (missing parts from reference TRBV30 and TRBJ2-3): SQTIHQWPATLVQPVGSPLSLECTVEGTSNPNLYWYRQAAGRGLQLLFYSVGIGQISSEVPQNLSASRPQDRQFILSSKKLLLSDSGFYLCAWEGLAGGFTDTQYFGPGTRLTVL.